This TCR beta chain was identified during a study of T cell repertoires and HLA-DP antigens. Overall study findings and caveats: Sorted CD137+ clonality was roughly 0.4 for both alloantigens, versus around 0.04 pre-culture.

To note about this clone: Its specificity is unknown.

Germline V lookup: CDR1 LGHNT, CDR2 FRNRAP. The CDR3 loop spans 16 amino acids. V lost 2 bases, J lost 0 bases, and 14 bases lay in between. Untouched CD4+ T cells were bead-isolated from PBMC at about 97.7% purity. The data were produced by immunoSEQ multiplex PCR, yet TCRdb's version contains in-frame clones alone and is incomplete. The data show 75,000 to 90,000 clones, around 86% seen once. The clonotype originates from a man aged 50 or older in good health and CMV-seronegative. The gene calls are TRBV12-5 and TRBJ2-7, with D possibly matching TRBD1 (6 bases). Sequencing was done on a sample of CD4+ T cells from PBMCs. The CDR3 is CASGLRTVSLSYEQYF. Written as DNA, the CDR3 is TGTGCTAGTGGTTTGCGGACAGTTTCGCTCTCCTACGAGCAGTACTTC.